Listed here is a single T cell receptor beta chain. It has no known antigen specificity. The sample holds no much larger clone one base away, and base qualities are not on file. These data are taken from a study of tumor-infiltrating lymphocytes in primary liver carcinoma (dated by TCRdb to between 2016 and 2019). A note on the overall study: Between November 2015 and March 2016, roughly 5 patients in China with histopathologically diagnosed primary liver carcinoma had their tumors surgically resected. The five patients, three men and two women aged 30 to 69 years, had hepatocellular carcinoma (four) or combined HCC and intrahepatic cholangiocarcinoma (one). The five patients had tumors staged T1-T3 N0M0, with maximum diameters ranging from about 4 to 11 cm. Each sample produced roughly 3.5 to 8 million productive TCRbeta reads, and read depth showed no significant difference between tissue types. Across five regions of each liver tumor, along with adjacent normal tissue and blood, the study brought together TCRbeta repertoire sequencing, expression microarrays and whole-exome sequencing. TCRbeta repertoire sequencing covered 35 specimens from 5 patients: 25 or so tumor regions, 5 adjacent noncancerous liver tissues and 5 peripheral blood samples. High reproducibility was observed for the technical replicate repertoires, with mean shared-clone rates approximately 0.9 and correlation coefficients above 0.95.

Blood RNA was extracted from unsorted whole blood using TRIzol reagent, and germline DNA was obtained with the DNeasy Blood & Tissue kit. Patients had chronic HBV infection and were treatment-naive at sampling. Before surgery, approximately 4.3 milliliters of peripheral blood were drawn into K2EDTA tubes. Starting from approximately 460 ng total RNA, TCRbeta-specific cDNA was produced by reverse transcription with a constant-region primer and ProtoScript II reverse transcriptase. Construction of the TCRbeta libraries relied on three nested rounds of multiplex PCR, following a slightly modified ARM-PCR procedure. Each of the first two PCR rounds ran for approximately 10 cycles using multiplex TRBV1-TRBV30 forward primers together with a Cbeta reverse primer. Sample barcodes and Illumina adapters were attached in a final 25-cycle PCR using Deep VentR polymerase. Before sequencing, amplicons of 200-500 bp were gel-purified using a QIAquick gel extraction kit. An Illumina HiSeq 2500 was used to sequence the TCRbeta amplicons with 250-bp paired-end reads. Regarding the original processing steps: Reads were quality-trimmed with Trimmomatic v0.33, and paired reads were merged with FLASH v1.2.11 to recover full CDR3 sequences. V, D and J germline segments were assigned to the rearranged TCRbeta sequences using MiGEC v1.2.1b. Clonotype statistics and Shannon-Wiener diversity indices were calculated with VDJtools v1.0.0. Except for diversity analysis, only the 250 most abundant clonotypes of each sample were used in subsequent analyses to reduce sampling bias. TCRdb trimmed public reads at Q25 via fastp, called clones via MiXCR and kept in-frame beta chains. Rows with a matching CDR3 protein are joined into one entry that keeps the most common DNA and genes. The V and J calls follow TCRdb's processing rather than the paper's. This sample gives 300,000 to 350,000 distinct CDR3 sequences in total; about two thirds of them show up just once. The top ten clonotypes cover 5% to 6.5% of the sample.

V is cut back by 2 bases and J by 6 bases, with 6 bases in the junction unmatched. The germline V gene supplies CDR1 KGHDR and CDR2 SFDVKD. CDR3 length: 17 amino acids, cysteine to phenylalanine. Only CDR3 DNA is held: 51 bases, read in frame from base 1. General conclusions and limits of the study: The top 250 clones made up a significantly larger repertoire fraction in tumors than in blood (p = 0.039). Consistent with antigen-driven expansion, pairs of tumor regions showed higher repertoire overlap (mean about 36%) than either tumor-adjacent pairs (about 17%) or tumor-blood pairs (around 14%). With just 4 or 5 patients in the study, the authors point out that the findings should be validated in a larger study. Because the samples were bulk and unsorted, CD4+ and CD8+ T cell repertoires could not be compared. Only the TCR beta chain was sequenced, which likely underestimates true repertoire diversity because unpaired alpha chains were not captured.

Specimen: peripheral blood. This receptor was obtained from a man in his forties with primary liver carcinoma and hepatitis B virus infection. The chain uses TRBV24-1 and TRBJ2-1; TRBD2 matches 13 bases in the middle. The nucleotide sequence is given as TGTGCCACCAGTGATTCACTAGCGGGAGGGCCCCTCAATGAGCAGTTCTTC. It specifies CATSDSLAGGPLNEQFF.